This T cell receptor beta chain is from a study of early T cells in non-severe SARS-CoV-2 infection. Study-wide background: Bulk RNA taken from unsorted whole blood was sequenced, leaving chains unpaired. Whole-study findings and limits: Sequences matched to VDJdb favored anti-spike CD8 responses, while private and CD4 specificities were missed.

This clonotype was seen ten or more times. What it binds is not known. The TCR library protocol attached unique molecular identifiers to the individual cDNA molecules. TCRdb re-called the 5' RACE reads through MiXCR, storing one row per CDR3 protein. The sample holds roughly 38,000 distinct CDR3 sequences, almost 6% seen once. CDR1 DFQATT and CDR2 SNEGSKA come from the germline V gene (reference sequence). The length of the CDR3 is 12 residues. V lost 3 bases and J 7 bases, leaving 10 bases between the germline ends. The specimen sequenced was whole blood. The sequence came from an adult who was a healthcare worker with PCR-confirmed SARS-CoV-2 infection or an uninfected control (not recorded which). V is TRBV20-1 and J is TRBJ2-1; no definite D call. The CDR3 reads CSASIQANEQFF. CDR3 DNA sequence: TGCAGTGCTAGCATTCAGGCGAATGAGCAGTTCTTC.